These T cell receptor beta chains were read from a single sample in a study of cytomegalovirus exposure and HLA in healthy donors. Produced via immunoSEQ multiplex PCR; TCRdb's table is partial and in-frame only. The sample includes about 83,000 clones, 80% to 90% of them seen just once. Sequenced material: PBMCs. The source of these receptors is a woman aged 25 to 45 in good health and CMV-seronegative. Each CDR3 is given with its conserved first and last residue. The D gene is left open where the match is weak. Only part of the rows carry a size: once, few, many, or a class if the clone is expanded.

clone_size	cdr3_length	v_call	j_call	d_call	cdr3_aa	cdr3_nt
.	16	TRBV18	TRBJ1-3	.	CASSPLSRSSGNTIYF	TGTGCCAGCTCACCCCTCTCCCGGAGCTCTGGAAACACCATATATTTT
.	13	TRBV19	TRBJ1-3	.	CATSQEPGNTIYF	TGTGCCACCTCGCAGGAACCTGGAAACACCATATATTTT
.	14	TRBV6-1	TRBJ1-2	.	CASSEGGGQDGYTF	TGTGCCAGCAGTGAAGGGGGGGGCCAGGATGGCTACACCTTC
.	20	TRBV10-3	TRBJ2-1	.	CAISESGGGGGRHSRNEQFF	TGTGCCATCAGTGAGTCAGGTGGGGGGGGCGGCCGGCATTCCAGGAATGAGCAGTTCTTC
.	16	TRBV11-2	TRBJ2-5	TRBD2	CASSSGTSGSRETQYF	TGTGCCAGCAGCTCGGGGACTAGCGGGTCCCGGGAGACCCAGTACTTC
.	13	TRBV10-3	TRBJ1-1	.	CAISEVRNTEAFF	TGTGCCATCAGTGAAGTCAGGAACACTGAAGCTTTCTTT
.	15	TRBV9	TRBJ2-1	TRBD2	CASSETSGRWNEQFF	TGTGCCAGCAGCGAGACTAGCGGGAGATGGAATGAGCAGTTCTTC
.	19	TRBV5-1	TRBJ2-6	TRBD1	CASSLAGRQGGSGANVLTF	TGCGCCAGCAGCTTGGCCGGAAGACAGGGGGGCTCTGGGGCCAACGTCCTGACTTTC
.	13	TRBV19	TRBJ2-7	TRBD1	CASNDREENEQYF	TGTGCCAGCAATGACAGGGAAGAAAACGAGCAGTACTTC
few	15	TRBV28	TRBJ1-1	TRBD1	CASSLTGQGNTEAFF	TGTGCCAGCAGCCTGACCGGACAGGGGAACACTGAAGCTTTCTTT
.	13	TRBV6-4	TRBJ2-2	.	CASSSRGTGELFF	TGTGCCAGCAGTTCTAGGGGAACCGGGGAGCTGTTTTTT
.	15	TRBV28	TRBJ1-3	.	CASSAGLGSGNTIYF	TGTGCCAGCAGCGCAGGGCTAGGGTCTGGAAACACCATATATTTT
.	18	TRBV14	TRBJ1-5	.	CASISERQESWSNQPQHF	TGTGCCAGCATATCCGAAAGACAGGAGTCATGGAGCAATCAGCCCCAGCATTTT
.	17	TRBV11-2	TRBJ2-1	TRBD2	CASSPPGLVASYNEQFF	TGTGCCAGCAGCCCCCCGGGACTAGTCGCCTCCTACAATGAGCAGTTCTTC
once	18	TRBV6-4	TRBJ2-4	TRBD2	CASSELAGGGGTKNIQYF	TGTGCCAGCAGTGAACTAGCGGGAGGTGGTGGGACCAAAAACATTCAGTACTTC
.	17	TRBV28	TRBJ2-7	TRBD1	CASSLISGQTHSYEQYF	TGTGCCAGCAGTTTAATTTCGGGACAGACTCACTCCTACGAGCAGTACTTC
.	12	TRBV9	TRBJ2-7	.	CASSPGLGEQYF	TGTGCCAGCAGCCCAGGCCTGGGCGAGCAGTACTTC
.	14	TRBV7-2	TRBJ2-1	.	CASSLAVASRGQFF	TGTGCCAGCAGCTTAGCGGTGGCTTCCCGGGGGCAGTTCTTC
.	13	TRBV28	TRBJ2-7	TRBD2	CASQGLGAYEQYF	TGTGCCAGCCAAGGACTAGGGGCCTACGAGCAGTACTTC
few	14	TRBV6-6	TRBJ1-1	TRBD1	CASSTPTGRTEAFF	TGTGCCAGCAGTACCCCGACAGGGAGGACTGAAGCTTTCTTT
.	16	TRBV11-2	TRBJ2-1	TRBD1	CASSAIRGPSYNEQFF	TGTGCCAGCAGCGCAATCAGGGGGCCTTCGTACAATGAGCAGTTCTTC
.	15	TRBV6-6	TRBJ2-7	TRBD1	CASRYDREPLYEQYF	TGTGCCAGCAGATACGACAGGGAACCCCTCTACGAGCAGTACTTC
few	16	TRBV5-8	TRBJ2-1	TRBD1	CASSLGQGFGLNEQFF	TGTGCCAGCAGCTTGGGACAGGGGTTTGGTTTGAATGAGCAGTTCTTC
.	15	TRBV18	TRBJ1-2	.	CASSPLHRDNYGYTF	TGTGCCAGCTCACCACTACACAGGGACAACTATGGCTACACCTTC
.	12	TRBV7-2	TRBJ2-5	.	CASSLGFVTEHF	TGTGCCAGCAGCTTAGGGTTCGTGACAGAGCACTTC
.	15	TRBV10-3	TRBJ2-1	TRBD2	CAISPSGGSYNEQFF	TGTGCCATCAGTCCTAGCGGGGGCTCCTACAATGAGCAGTTCTTC
.	17	TRBV27	TRBJ2-3	.	CASSLGGPGSSTDTQYF	TGTGCCAGCAGTTTAGGGGGCCCAGGGAGCAGCACAGATACGCAGTATTTT
.	11	TRBV29-1	TRBJ1-2	.	CSVEGQNGYTF	TGCAGCGTTGAAGGACAGAATGGCTACACCTTC
.	16	TRBV28	TRBJ2-4	TRBD2	CASRGTSGLAKNIQYF	TGTGCCAGCAGGGGGACTAGCGGACTAGCCAAAAACATTCAGTACTTC
.	15	TRBV11-3	TRBJ2-1	.	CASSLAGDSPREQFF	TGTGCCAGCAGCTTAGCCGGGGACTCTCCTCGGGAGCAGTTCTTC
.	17	TRBV5-5	TRBJ2-7	TRBD2	CASSLTTSGRAETEQYF	TGTGCCAGCAGCTTGACAACTAGCGGGAGGGCCGAAACCGAGCAGTACTTC
once	17	TRBV21-1	TRBJ1-4	.	CASSKVPSGGRGEKLFF	TGTGCCAGCAGCAAGGTTCCCAGCGGGGGGCGGGGTGAAAAACTGTTTTTT
few	15	TRBV15	TRBJ1-3	.	CATSRDRSSGNTIYF	TGTGCCACCAGCAGAGATCGCAGCTCTGGAAACACCATATATTTT
.	17	TRBV19	TRBJ1-1	.	CASSIMHSIVLNTEAFF	TGTGCCAGTAGTATTATGCACAGCATCGTTTTGAACACTGAAGCTTTCTTT
.	15	TRBV6-1	TRBJ2-4	TRBD2	CASSPLAAAKNIQYF	TGTGCCAGCAGCCCCCTAGCGGCGGCCAAAAACATTCAGTACTTC
.	15	TRBV5-1	TRBJ1-1	TRBD1	CASSLRTGEITEAFF	TGCGCCAGCAGCTTGCGGACAGGGGAAATCACTGAAGCTTTCTTT
few	16	TRBV21-1	TRBJ2-7	.	CASSKAVWLPSYEQYF	TGTGCCAGCAGCAAAGCGGTATGGCTGCCCTCCTACGAGCAGTACTTC
.	15	TRBV18	TRBJ2-7	.	CASSSLGGQSYEQYF	TGTGCCAGCTCATCTTTAGGCGGGCAATCCTACGAGCAGTACTTC
.	17	TRBV7-2	TRBJ2-3	TRBD2	CASSLEVLAGVFGTQYF	TGTGCCAGCAGCTTAGAGGTCCTAGCGGGAGTATTCGGTACGCAGTATTTT
.	14	TRBV19	TRBJ1-4	.	CASSMWGVEEKLFF	TGTGCCAGTAGTATGTGGGGAGTGGAGGAAAAACTGTTTTTT
.	12	TRBV28	TRBJ2-7	TRBD2	CASRPLAGAGFF	TGTGCCAGCAGACCACTAGCGGGAGCGGGGTTCTTC